The following is a TCR beta chain sequence with its context. Assay: immunoSEQ multiplex PCR; the TCRdb copy retains only in-frame clones and omits some. This sample carries about 1,800 clones, approximately 84% of them seen once, and the ten largest clones take around 9%. The sample originates from a study of immune evolution from preneoplasia to lung adenocarcinoma. Macro-dissection enriched premalignant or tumor cells before nucleic acid extraction. CDR1 MGHRA and CDR2 YSYEKL come from the germline V gene. The CDR3 spans 16 residues. Trimming removed 4 bases from V and 7 bases from J, with 20 bases in between.

The TCR was taken from an older donor with lung adenocarcinoma. The sample was FFPE tissue from an adenomatous hyperplasia lung lesion. Subset meaning: atypical adenomatous hyperplasia (AAH), lung preneoplasia. V is TRBV4-1 and J is TRBJ2-1; D perhaps matches TRBD2 (6 bases). This chain's CDR3 is CASSPWDWPSRNEQFF. Written as DNA, the CDR3 is TGCGCCAGCAGCCCATGGGACTGGCCTTCAAGGAATGAGCAGTTCTTC.